This T cell receptor (beta chain) was recovered during a study of T-cell reconstitution after alpha-beta-depleted transplantation in children. This clonotype was detected many times. During its preparation, the TCRbeta library received unique molecular identifiers. Via MiXCR, TCRdb re-called the PCR reads, giving one row per CDR3 protein. The data show under 140,000 distinct CDR3 sequences, about 9.4% seen once. The starting material was PBMCs from the stem cell graft donor, obtained from the stem cell graft. This sequence was found in a human donor who donated a stem cell graft to a child with acute lymphoblastic leukemia.

CDR3 coding DNA: TGTGCCATCGGAGGAGGAGGGGCTGGGGACGAGCAGTACTTC. Its protein product is CAIGGGGAGDEQYF. The chain joins TRBV10-3 to TRBJ2-7; weak D call: TRBD2 (6 bases). Trimming shortened V by 8 bases and J by 5 bases, and 19 bases separated the two germline ends. Germline V gene sequence: CDR1 ENHRY, CDR2 SYGVKD. CDR3 length equals 14 residues.